These T cell receptor beta chains were read from a single sample in a study of blood T cell repertoires in COVID-19. Sequencing used immunoSEQ multiplex PCR; TCRdb keeps in-frame clones, though not all of them. The top ten hold about 13% of the sample, which has under 20,000 clones, 80% to 90% seen once. Sequencing was done on a sample of peripheral blood. These TCRs come from a man in his 60s with active COVID-19. The CDR3 runs from the conserved cysteine through the conserved F or W. D genes are given only for firm matches. Some rows have no size entry. The others give once, few or many, or a class for an expanded clone.

V gene: TRBV5-1
J gene: TRBJ2-3
D gene: TRBD1
clone size: .
CDR3 DNA: TGCGCCAGCAGCACGCAGGGGGCGCGGACAGATACGCAGTATTTT
CDR3 protein: CASSTQGARTDTQYF

V gene: TRBV30
J gene: TRBJ1-1
D gene: TRBD1
clone size: .
CDR3 DNA: TGTGCCTGGGTTTGGGACAGGAACACTGAAGCTTTCTTT
CDR3 protein: CAWVWDRNTEAFF

V gene: TRBV4-1
J gene: TRBJ1-1
D gene: .
clone size: .
CDR3 DNA: TGCGCCAGCAGCCGAGTCGGGGAGAGCACTGAAGCTTTCTTT
CDR3 protein: CASSRVGESTEAFF

V gene: TRBV9
J gene: TRBJ2-7
D gene: TRBD1
clone size: few
CDR3 DNA: TGTGCCAGCAGCGGAGGGACAGGCCTTTTGGCCTACGAGCAGTACTTC
CDR3 protein: CASSGGTGLLAYEQYF

V gene: TRBV7-9
J gene: TRBJ2-7
D gene: TRBD1
clone size: .
CDR3 DNA: TGTGCCAGCAGCTTACATCAGGGGGCGGGAGAGCAGTACTTC
CDR3 protein: CASSLHQGAGEQYF

V gene: TRBV6-4
J gene: TRBJ1-1
D gene: .
clone size: .
CDR3 DNA: TGTGCCAGCAGTGAGGAACAGGGAGGGTACACTGAAGCTTTCTTT
CDR3 protein: CASSEEQGGYTEAFF

V gene: TRBV3-1/TRBV3-2
J gene: TRBJ2-5
D gene: .
clone size: once
CDR3 DNA: TGTGCCAGCAGCCAAACGCTGGAGGGGACCCAGTACTTC
CDR3 protein: CASSQTLEGTQYF

V gene: TRBV5-8
J gene: TRBJ1-1
D gene: TRBD1
clone size: .
CDR3 DNA: TGTGCCAGCAGCTTGGGACAGGGGTACACTGAAGCTTTCTTT
CDR3 protein: CASSLGQGYTEAFF

V gene: TRBV19
J gene: TRBJ1-3
D gene: .
clone size: .
CDR3 DNA: TGTGCCAGTAGTCGAGGTCAGCTACTCTCTGGAAACACCATATATTTT
CDR3 protein: CASSRGQLLSGNTIYF

V gene: TRBV2
J gene: TRBJ2-7
D gene: .
clone size: few
CDR3 DNA: TGTGCCAGCAGTGAAAGGCAGGGCTACGAGCAGTACTTC
CDR3 protein: CASSERQGYEQYF

V gene: TRBV7-8
J gene: TRBJ2-5
D gene: TRBD2
clone size: .
CDR3 DNA: TGTGCCAGCAGCCACACCCGACGGGGACTAGGCAGGGTCGAGACCCAGTACTTC
CDR3 protein: CASSHTRRGLGRVETQYF

V gene: TRBV5-4
J gene: TRBJ2-7
D gene: .
clone size: few
CDR3 DNA: TGTGCCAGCAGCCCTGGACACCCCTACGAGCAGTACTTC
CDR3 protein: CASSPGHPYEQYF

V gene: TRBV4-3
J gene: TRBJ1-4
D gene: .
clone size: .
CDR3 DNA: TGCGCCAGCAGCCAAGAAACACGTCTTGGAGCTAATGAAAAACTGTTTTTT
CDR3 protein: CASSQETRLGANEKLFF

V gene: TRBV4-3
J gene: TRBJ2-5
D gene: .
clone size: .
CDR3 DNA: TGCGCCAGCAGCCAAGAGACTAGATTAGAGACCCAGTACTTC
CDR3 protein: CASSQETRLETQYF

V gene: TRBV14
J gene: TRBJ2-7
D gene: TRBD1
clone size: .
CDR3 DNA: TGTGCCAGCAGCCAAGTTGGGACAGGGGTAGGAGAGCAGTACTTC
CDR3 protein: CASSQVGTGVGEQYF

V gene: TRBV9
J gene: TRBJ2-3
D gene: .
clone size: .
CDR3 DNA: TGTGCCAGCAGCCCCCGGGTAGGTGCGAGCACAGATACGCAGTATTTT
CDR3 protein: CASSPRVGASTDTQYF

V gene: TRBV2
J gene: TRBJ2-3
D gene: TRBD2
clone size: few
CDR3 DNA: TGTGCCAGCAGATCAGATAGCGGGGGGCGCACAGATACGCAGTATTTT
CDR3 protein: CASRSDSGGRTDTQYF

V gene: TRBV5-1
J gene: TRBJ2-1
D gene: .
clone size: .
CDR3 DNA: TGCGCCAGCAGCTTGGCCGGGGGTAAGAATGAGCAGTTCTTC
CDR3 protein: CASSLAGGKNEQFF

V gene: TRBV18
J gene: TRBJ1-1
D gene: TRBD1
clone size: once
CDR3 DNA: TGTGCCAGCTCAACTCAACAGGGGGCAAAGACTGAAGCTTTCTTT
CDR3 protein: CASSTQQGAKTEAFF

V gene: TRBV7-9
J gene: TRBJ2-1
D gene: .
clone size: .
CDR3 DNA: TGTGCCAGCAGTTACACAGAAAGCTCCTACAATGAGCAGTTCTTC
CDR3 protein: CASSYTESSYNEQFF

V gene: TRBV5-1
J gene: TRBJ2-7
D gene: .
clone size: .
CDR3 DNA: TGCGCCAGCAGAGGTTCGGGAACCGAAGGTGGGGAGTACTTC
CDR3 protein: CASRGSGTEGGEYF

V gene: TRBV19
J gene: TRBJ2-3
D gene: .
clone size: .
CDR3 DNA: TGTGCCAGTAAATCAATAGGAGAATTTCGAGATACGCAGTATTTT
CDR3 protein: CASKSIGEFRDTQYF

V gene: TRBV28
J gene: TRBJ2-2
D gene: .
clone size: .
CDR3 DNA: TGTGCCAGCAGTTTTGGTGGGCCGGACACCGGGGAGCTGTTTTTT
CDR3 protein: CASSFGGPDTGELFF

V gene: TRBV11-3
J gene: TRBJ2-5
D gene: .
clone size: .
CDR3 DNA: TGTGCCAGCAGCTTAGCACAGGGCTGGGAGACCCAGTACTTC
CDR3 protein: CASSLAQGWETQYF

V gene: TRBV3-1/TRBV3-2
J gene: TRBJ2-5
D gene: .
clone size: .
CDR3 DNA: TGTGCCAGCAGCCACGGTGGAGAGGCCCAGTACTTC
CDR3 protein: CASSHGGEAQYF

V gene: TRBV6-5
J gene: TRBJ2-3
D gene: .
clone size: .
CDR3 DNA: TGTGCCAGCCTGTCCGTGGGCGTAAGCACAGATACGCAGTATTTT
CDR3 protein: CASLSVGVSTDTQYF

V gene: TRBV30
J gene: TRBJ2-1
D gene: .
clone size: .
CDR3 DNA: TGTGCCTGTGGGCGGGACAATGAGCAGTTCTTC
CDR3 protein: CACGRDNEQFF

V gene: TRBV9
J gene: TRBJ1-4
D gene: .
clone size: .
CDR3 DNA: TGTGCCAGCAGCCTGGGGGGAGCAACTAATGAAAAACTGTTTTTT
CDR3 protein: CASSLGGATNEKLFF

V gene: TRBV10-3
J gene: TRBJ2-3
D gene: TRBD1
clone size: .
CDR3 DNA: TGTGCCATAGCCGGGACAGGCACAGATACGCAGTATTTT
CDR3 protein: CAIAGTGTDTQYF